Below are 25 T cell receptor beta chains sequenced from a single sample in a study of blood T cell repertoires in COVID-19. Method: immunoSEQ multiplex PCR; TCRdb's copy keeps in-frame clones and lacks some. The repertoire consists of about 140,000 clones, with roughly 84% occurring once and the leading ten covering 4.5% to 6%. The sequencing sample was made of PBMCs or T cells enriched from blood (not recorded which). These receptors were collected from a middle-aged man with acute COVID-19.

The V gene is TRBV19, the J gene TRBJ2-7, with 7 bases identical to TRBD2. CDR3 length: 15 residues. V dropped 5 bases and J dropped 6; count of bases not matched to a gene: 13. The germline V gene encodes CDR1 LNHDA and CDR2 SQIVND (reference sequence). CDR3: CASSPRTSRGSEQYF. The CDR3 bases are TGTGCCAGTAGTCCCCGGACTAGTCGGGGTTCCGAGCAGTACTTC.

The rearrangement uses TRBV19 and TRBJ1-5; 9 bases fit TRBD1. After removal of 7 bases from V and 5 bases from J, the junction contained 12 bases not matched to a gene. The CDR3 covers 16 residues. CDR1 is LNHDA and CDR2 is SQIVND in the germline V gene (reference sequence). The CDR3 spells CASKWTGEYLDQPQHF. CDR3 nucleotides: TGTGCCAGTAAGTGGACAGGGGAGTATCTCGATCAGCCCCAGCATTTT.

V usage is TRBV24-1 and J usage is TRBJ2-3, with TRBD2 as a possible D gene (5 bases). The CDR3 runs to 15 residues. V lost 5 bases and J lost 3, with 14 bases in between. Germline values: CDR1 KGHDR, CDR2 SFDVKD. The CDR3 sequence is CATSVRTDRTDTQYF. CDR3 DNA: TGTGCCACCAGTGTTCGGACTGATAGGACAGATACGCAGTATTTT.

This chain links TRBV2 with TRBJ1-1; D remains ambiguous. The CDR3 runs 14 residues. Trimming stripped 3 bases from V and 1 base from J, with 9 bases between. Germline loops: CDR1 SNHLY, CDR2 FYNNEI. The CDR3 spells CASSDEGENTEAFF. The DNA for the CDR3 is TGTGCCAGCAGTGACGAAGGAGAGAACACTGAAGCTTTCTTT.

The J gene is TRBJ1-1, the V gene TRBV30; 7 nucleotides line up with TRBD1. The CDR3 loop spans 12 amino acids. Unmatched junction bases numbered 11, after V lost 6 bases and J lost 10 bases. CDR1 is GTSNPN and CDR2 is SVGIG in the germline V gene (reference sequence). The CDR3 sequence: CACETGRGGAFF. The CDR3 DNA is TGTGCCTGCGAGACAGGGCGAGGGGGAGCTTTCTTT.

The rearrangement links TRBV28 to TRBJ1-5, with no clear D. CDR3 length equals 13 residues. The germline CDR1 and CDR2 sequences are MDHEN and SYDVKM. Trimming removed 5 bases at V and 0 bases at J, with 5 bases between. The CDR3 protein is CASSASSNQPQHF. The CDR3 DNA reads TGTGCCAGCAGTGCGAGTAGCAATCAGCCCCAGCATTTT.

The rearrangement joins TRBV28 to TRBJ1-2; a possible D gene is TRBD1 (5 bases). The CDR3 has 12 amino acids. V shed 5 bases and J shed 8 bases, with 12 bases lying between them. Germline CDR1 is MDHEN and CDR2 is SYDVKM. CDR3 residues: CASSAGTGGYTF. In nucleotides, the CDR3 is TGTGCCAGCAGTGCAGGGACTGGCGGCTACACCTTC.

The chain has TRBV15 and TRBJ2-3; 10 nucleotides line up with TRBD1. Trimming at V came to 3 bases and at J to 0 bases, leaving 3 bases not matched to a gene. The CDR3 is 16 residues long. CDR1 is LNHNV and CDR2 is YYDKDF in the germline V gene (reference sequence). The CDR3 here is CATSRRQGASTDTQYF. The CDR3 nucleotides are TGTGCCACCAGCAGGAGACAGGGGGCTAGCACAGATACGCAGTATTTT.

The genes are TRBV30 and TRBJ1-1; D ambiguous. CDR3 length: 11 residues. V was pared by 2 bases and J by 10 bases, with 11 bases between. The germline CDR1 and CDR2 sequences are GTSNPN and SVGIG (reference sequence). For the CDR3, the DNA is TGTGCCTGGAGTTTTTACCGAGGAGCTTTCTTT. Translation: CAWSFYRGAFF. The full variable domain, rest sourced from reference TRBV30 and TRBJ1-1, is SQTIHQWPATLVQPVGSPLSLECTVEGTSNPNLYWYRQAAGRGLQLLFYSVGIGQISSEVPQNLSASRPQDRQFILSSKKLLLSDSGFYLCAWSFYRGAFFGQGTRLTVV.

This clone was seen just once. The chain joins TRBV7-6 to TRBJ2-2; D unresolved. This CDR3 is built from 15 residues. CDR1 SGHVS and CDR2 FNYEAQ come from the germline V gene. Trimming took off 1 base at V and 2 bases at J, with 8 bases between the two ends. The CDR3 coding sequence is TGTGCCAGCAGCTTAGACAACTATAACACCGGGGAGCTGTTTTTT. Translation gives CASSLDNYNTGELFF.

J is TRBJ1-6 and V is TRBV19, with 7 bases identical to TRBD1. The V gene end was trimmed by 4 bases and the J gene end by 6 bases; junction bases not matched to a gene: 6. The CDR3 is made up of 15 amino acids. The germline V gene has CDR1 LNHDA and CDR2 SQIVND (reference sequence). CDR3 sequence (DNA): TGTGCCAGTAGTACCAGGGACAGAGCTAATTCACCCCTCCACTTT. It codes for CASSTRDRANSPLHF.

The CDR3 DNA reads as TGTGCCGGACAGGGATTCTCTGAAGCTTTCTTT. Protein sequence: CAGQGFSEAFF. J is TRBJ1-1 and V is TRBV30; 8 nucleotides align to TRBD1. This CDR3 comprises 11 residues. V trimming: 8 bases; J trimming: 6 bases; junction bases outside the gene matches: 5. CDR1 GTSNPN and CDR2 SVGIG come from the germline V gene (reference sequence).

The chain carries TRBV19 and TRBJ2-2; no clear D gene. The V gene's germline CDR1 is LNHDA and CDR2 SQIVND (reference sequence). Trimming took 0 bases from V and 1 from J, leaving 15 bases between them. This CDR3 region has 18 residues. The CDR3 loop reads CASSIEDSPGLNTGELFF. DNA of the CDR3: TGTGCCAGTAGTATAGAGGATTCTCCAGGTTTGAACACCGGGGAGCTGTTTTTT. The variable domain in full, completed from reference TRBV19 and TRBJ2-2, reads DGGITQSPKYLFRKEGQNVTLSCEQNLNHDAMYWYRQDPGQGLRLIYYSQIVNDFQKGDIAEGYSVSREKKESFPLTVTSAQKNPTAFYLCASSIEDSPGLNTGELFFGEGSRLTVL.

This clone was detected once. This rearrangement joins TRBV6-2 or TRBV6-3 to TRBJ2-2, with D perhaps TRBD1 (5 bases). Trimming left V 6 bases short and J 0 bases short, with 8 bases between. Germline CDR1 reads MNHEY; CDR2 reads SVGEGT. The CDR3 has 14 residues. CDR3 bases: TGTGCCAGCAGCTTGGACACGAACACCGGGGAGCTGTTTTTT. Protein sequence: CASSLDTNTGELFF.

The CDR3 is CASSQSPFTDTQYF. Written as DNA, the CDR3 is TGCGCCAGCAGCCAGAGTCCTTTCACAGATACGCAGTATTTT. This chain connects TRBV4-3 to TRBJ2-3; D uncertain. The CDR3 is made up of 14 amino acids. With 3 bases removed from V and 2 bases from J, the gap between germline ends came to 9 bases. The germline V gene has CDR1 LGHNA and CDR2 YSLEER.

The rearrangement uses TRBV28 and TRBJ2-6; 7 nucleotides agree with TRBD1. Germline assignment: CDR1 MDHEN and CDR2 SYDVKM. With 6 bases clipped from V and 0 bases from J, the junction kept 8 bases outside the gene matches. The CDR3 length is 17 residues. CDR3 nucleotides: TGTGCCAGCAGCTCTAGGGGGCCGTACTCTGGGGCCAACGTCCTGACTTTC. Its protein product is CASSSRGPYSGANVLTF.

CDR3: CASSLDRGETQYF. The CDR3 DNA is TGTGCCAGCAGTTTGGACAGGGGCGAGACCCAGTACTTC. The chain carries TRBV6-5 and TRBJ2-5, with 9 bases identical to TRBD1. Germline lookup yields CDR1 MNHEY and CDR2 SVGAGI. The V gene end was trimmed by 4 bases and the J gene end by 5 bases; junction bases not matched to a gene: 2. The CDR3 is 13 residues long.

The V and J genes are TRBV2 and TRBJ2-3; TRBD1 matches 9 bases. This CDR3 is built from 14 residues. V shed 6 bases, J shed 6 bases, and the junction held 7 bases outside the gene matches. Germline V gene sequence: CDR1 SNHLY, CDR2 FYNNEI. The CDR3 here is CASSADRGGDTQYF. As DNA, the CDR3 is TGTGCCAGCAGCGCGGACAGGGGTGGGGATACGCAGTATTTT.

This clone was detected a few times. This chain links TRBV6-1 with TRBJ2-7; tentatively, D is TRBD1 (6 bases). This CDR3 is 16 amino acids long. Germline CDR1 is MNHNS and CDR2 is SASEGT. V gave up 0 bases and J gave up 4 bases, with 16 bases separating them. The CDR3 DNA follows: TGTGCCAGCAGTGAAGCGGTTAGGCAGGGGATTTACGAGCAGTACTTC. Protein sequence: CASSEAVRQGIYEQYF.

The rearrangement links TRBV9 to TRBJ2-7; the D gene is possibly TRBD2 (6 bases). V was cut by 0 bases and J by 5 bases, with 12 bases left in between. Germline lookup yields CDR1 SGDLS and CDR2 YYNGEE. The CDR3 consists of 14 residues. This CDR3 is CASSVGGAPNEQYF. CDR3 DNA: TGTGCCAGCAGCGTAGGCGGGGCCCCCAACGAGCAGTACTTC.

The chain carries TRBV3-1 (or the pseudogene TRBV3-2) and TRBJ1-2; D uncertain. The CDR3 is 16 residues long. The germline gives CDR1 LGHDT, CDR2 YNNKEL (reference sequence). The germline V and J ends were trimmed by 0 bases and 2 bases, with 13 bases remaining between them. The CDR3 loop is CASSQDPGRQNYGYTF. CDR3 nucleotides: TGTGCCAGCAGCCAAGATCCCGGCAGGCAGAACTATGGCTACACCTTC.

The rearrangement joins TRBV19 to TRBJ2-5; the D gene is possibly TRBD2 (6 bases). Looked up from germline, CDR1 is LNHDA and CDR2 is SQIVND (reference sequence). There are 15 residues in the CDR3. V lost 6 bases and J 3 bases, leaving 17 bases between the germline ends. CDR3 nucleotide sequence: TGTGCCAGTAGCCCCCGGCGGGGACGAGAAGAGACCCAGTACTTC. Protein product: CASSPRRGREETQYF. The full variable domain, in which reference TRBV19 and TRBJ2-5 provide the parts outside the CDR3, is DGGITQSPKYLFRKEGQNVTLSCEQNLNHDAMYWYRQDPGQGLRLIYYSQIVNDFQKGDIAEGYSVSREKKESFPLTVTSAQKNPTAFYLCASSPRRGREETQYFGPGTRLLVL.

This chain links TRBV28 with TRBJ1-6, with 10 bases aligning to TRBD1. V gave up 1 base and J gave up 11 bases; unmatched junction bases: 11. In germline, CDR1 is MDHEN, CDR2 SYDVKM. The CDR3 is 17 residues long. CDR3 residues: CASSLFGTGAGITPLHF. Written as DNA, the CDR3 is TGTGCCAGCAGTTTATTTGGGACAGGGGCCGGTATAACACCCCTCCACTTT.

The V call is TRBV6-2 or TRBV6-3, the J call TRBJ1-5; TRBD1 matches 11 bases. The CDR3 extends over 19 amino acids. Trimming removed 0 bases from V and 0 bases from J; junction bases left unmatched: 7. Germline V gene data show CDR1 as MNHEY and CDR2 as SVGEGT. CDR3 in amino acids: CASSYSLGQGDHSNQPQHF. In DNA form, the CDR3 reads TGTGCCAGCAGTTACTCCTTGGGACAGGGGGACCATAGCAATCAGCCCCAGCATTTT.

This chain uses TRBV4-3 with TRBJ1-2; D remains ambiguous. Germline V CDR1 and CDR2: LGHNA, YSLEER. Trimming took 3 bases from V and 6 from J, leaving 11 bases between them. The CDR3 runs 13 residues. The CDR3 DNA reads TGCGCCAGCAGCCACCTAAACGGGAATGGCTACACCTTC. It is translated as CASSHLNGNGYTF.